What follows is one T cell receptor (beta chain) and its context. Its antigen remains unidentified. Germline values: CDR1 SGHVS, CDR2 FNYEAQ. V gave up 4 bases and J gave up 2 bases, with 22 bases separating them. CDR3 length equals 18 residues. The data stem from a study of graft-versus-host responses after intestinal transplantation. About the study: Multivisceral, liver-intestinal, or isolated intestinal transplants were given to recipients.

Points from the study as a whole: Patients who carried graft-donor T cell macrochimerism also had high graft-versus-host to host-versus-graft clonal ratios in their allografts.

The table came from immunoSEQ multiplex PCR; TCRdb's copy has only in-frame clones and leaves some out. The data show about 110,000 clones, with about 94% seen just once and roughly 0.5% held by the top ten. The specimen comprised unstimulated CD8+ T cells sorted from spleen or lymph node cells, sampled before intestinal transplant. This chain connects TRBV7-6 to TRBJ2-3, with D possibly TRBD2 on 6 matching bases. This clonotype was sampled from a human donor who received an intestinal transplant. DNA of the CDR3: TGTGCCAGCAGCTCCGGGCGGGGTAGCGGATATCTCACAGATACGCAGTATTTT. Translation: CASSSGRGSGYLTDTQYF.